Listed below are T cell receptor beta chains from one sample, sequenced in a study of blood T cell repertoires in COVID-19. Profiling relied on immunoSEQ multiplex PCR, and the TCRdb table lists in-frame clones only, not all of them. The data show about 180,000 clones, with 70% to 90% seen just once and over 2.5% held by the top ten. The source material was peripheral blood. These TCRs come from a man in his sixties with acute or convalescent COVID-19. Both conserved end residues are part of each CDR3. D genes are given only for firm matches. For some rows the clone size is stated as once, few or many, or as a class when expanded; others skip it.

TRBV5-6	TRBJ1-6	.	once	TGTGCCAGCAGCTTGGTAGGCGGGGTCTCCTCACCCCTCCACTTT	CASSLVGGVSSPLHF
TRBV27	TRBJ1-2	TRBD1	.	TGTGCCAGCAGCTCCACAGGGGGGGACTATGGCTACACCTTC	CASSSTGGDYGYTF
TRBV14	TRBJ2-1	TRBD2	.	TGTGCCAGCCGACGGGGGGTAGTTGCCGGGGAGCAGTTCTTC	CASRRGVVAGEQFF
TRBV2	TRBJ2-2	TRBD2	.	TGTGCCAGCAGTAAGGTGGGGACTAGCCACACCGGGGAGCTGTTTTTT	CASSKVGTSHTGELFF
TRBV28	TRBJ1-4	.	.	TGTGCCAGCAGTACCCGACAGGAAAGGATTGAAAAACTGTTTTTT	CASSTRQERIEKLFF
TRBV5-1	TRBJ1-2	TRBD1	.	TGCGCCAGCAGCACTGCTCCAGGGGGCTATGGCTACACCTTC	CASSTAPGGYGYTF
TRBV7-9	TRBJ2-7	TRBD2	.	TGTGCCAGCAGCCCGTCTCTAGCGGGGGCCTACGAGCAGTACTTC	CASSPSLAGAYEQYF
TRBV4-1	TRBJ2-6	.	.	TGCGCCAGCAGCCCGGACAGAGGGGCCAACGTCCTGACTTTC	CASSPDRGANVLTF
TRBV6-2/TRBV6-3	TRBJ2-1	TRBD2	.	TGTGCCAGCAGTTACGGGGTAGCGGGAGGTAATGAGCAGTTCTTC	CASSYGVAGGNEQFF
TRBV7-3	TRBJ2-1	TRBD2	.	TGTGCCAGCAGCTTAGCTAGCGGGAGTCGCGAGCAGTTCTTC	CASSLASGSREQFF
TRBV28	TRBJ2-5	.	few	TGTGCCCGACACAGGAGGGGAGAGACCCAGTACTTC	CARHRRGETQYF
TRBV29-1	TRBJ2-7	.	.	TGCAGCGCCCAGACGGACACCTACGAGCAGTACTTC	CSAQTDTYEQYF
TRBV4-3	TRBJ2-1	.	once	TGCGCCAGCAGCCCACTGCCCCACCCTCGTGAGCAGTTCTTC	CASSPLPHPREQFF
TRBV13	TRBJ2-5	.	.	TGTGCCAGCAGCTTTAGCGCAGGTGGGCAAGAGACCCAGTACTTC	CASSFSAGGQETQYF
TRBV6-1	TRBJ1-6	.	few	TGTGCCAGCAGTGACAGGGGCGATTCACCCCTCCACTTT	CASSDRGDSPLHF
TRBV24-1	TRBJ2-3	TRBD1	.	TGTGCCACCAGTGAGTCCGGGACAGGGGGTTCAGATACGCAGTATTTT	CATSESGTGGSDTQYF
TRBV27	TRBJ2-1	TRBD2	.	TGTGCCAGCAGCTTAGCGGGAGGACTAGCCTACAATGAGCAGTTCTTC	CASSLAGGLAYNEQFF
TRBV2	TRBJ1-5	TRBD1	.	TGTGCCAGCAGCGTTGGACAGGGGTATCGGCCCCAGCATTTT	CASSVGQGYRPQHF
TRBV28	TRBJ2-2	TRBD1	.	TGTGCCAGCAGTGGGGACAGGGGGTTTATGAGGGAGCTGTTTTTT	CASSGDRGFMRELFF
TRBV5-5	TRBJ1-4	.	.	TGTGCCAGCAGCTTGGCGGGCGGGGGGCTAAGTGAAAAACTGTTTTTT	CASSLAGGGLSEKLFF
TRBV6-5	TRBJ2-7	TRBD2	.	TGTGCCAGCAGTTCCCGAGCGGGAGGACCCTACGAGCAGTACTTC	CASSSRAGGPYEQYF
TRBV4-2	TRBJ2-7	TRBD2	.	TGTGCCAGCAGCCATAGCGGGAGGGCCAACTCCTACGAGCAGTACTTC	CASSHSGRANSYEQYF
TRBV15	TRBJ2-2	.	.	TGTGCCACCAGCAGATTGGTAGGCGGTGACGGGGAGCTGTTTTTT	CATSRLVGGDGELFF
TRBV12-3/TRBV12-4	TRBJ2-7	.	.	TGTGCCAGCAGCTTAGGACCGGCGGGCGAGCAGTACTTC	CASSLGPAGEQYF
TRBV7-9	TRBJ2-1	.	.	TGTGCCAGCAGCTTAGGGGGGCTCGCTAATGAGCAGTTCTTC	CASSLGGLANEQFF
TRBV6-6	TRBJ2-3	.	few	TGTGCCAGCAGTCCCCCGGGATCTTCCACAGATACGCAGTATTTT	CASSPPGSSTDTQYF
TRBV7-2	TRBJ2-1	TRBD2	.	TGTGCCAGCAGTCGGGGGACTAGCGGGACAAATGAGCAGTTCTTC	CASSRGTSGTNEQFF
TRBV9	TRBJ2-3	.	.	TGTGCCAGCAGCGTAGGTGTGGACTTTAGCACAGATACGCAGTATTTT	CASSVGVDFSTDTQYF
TRBV1	TRBJ1-6	.	many	TGCACCAGCAGCCAAGACAGGGGTAATTCACCCCTCCACTTT	CTSSQDRGNSPLHF
TRBV25-1	TRBJ2-2	TRBD1	.	TGTGCCAGCAGTGAATATGGGACAGGGAACACCGGGGAGCTGTTTTTT	CASSEYGTGNTGELFF
TRBV19	TRBJ2-2	.	few	TGTGCCAGGGAAAAGCTCGACAGCAGCCATCCCGCGAACACCGGGGAGCTGTTTTTT	CAREKLDSSHPANTGELFF
TRBV11-2	TRBJ1-1	.	.	TGTGCCAGCAGCCTCGGAGGCATCACTGAAGCTTTCTTT	CASSLGGITEAFF
TRBV19	TRBJ1-5	.	.	TGTGCCAGTAGTATATCAAAGGGGATTAGCAATCAGCCCCAGCATTTT	CASSISKGISNQPQHF
TRBV7-3	TRBJ2-6	TRBD1	.	TGTGCCAGCAGCTTAACTGGACAGGGGACTGGGGCCAACGTCCTGACTTTC	CASSLTGQGTGANVLTF
TRBV11-2	TRBJ2-5	TRBD2	.	TGTGCCAGCAGCCCATCTCACGCGGGAGGGGTTAAGACCCAGTACTTC	CASSPSHAGGVKTQYF
TRBV19	TRBJ2-2	.	few	TGTGCCAGTAGTGTTCAGGGTGGGACCGGGGAGCTGTTTTTT	CASSVQGGTGELFF
TRBV9	TRBJ2-5	TRBD2	.	TGTGCCAGCAGCGTCATAGCGGGAGGGCCGACGGAAGAGACCCAGTACTTC	CASSVIAGGPTEETQYF
TRBV6-5	TRBJ2-7	TRBD1	.	TGTGCCAGCGGCGGGGGACAGGGGTCCCACGAGCAGTACTTC	CASGGGQGSHEQYF
TRBV5-1	TRBJ2-7	.	once	TGCGCCAGCAGCCCCCTAGCTAGCCCCACCGAGCAGTACTTC	CASSPLASPTEQYF
TRBV9	TRBJ2-2	.	.	TGTGCCAGCAGCGTAGACGTAGCGCCCGGGGAGCTGTTTTTT	CASSVDVAPGELFF
TRBV5-5	TRBJ1-5	TRBD1	few	TGTGCCAGCAGCAAGGTCCCGGGACAGGGAAATAGCAATCAGCCCCAGCATTTT	CASSKVPGQGNSNQPQHF
TRBV7-3	TRBJ2-2	TRBD2	.	TGTGCCAGCAGCCCCGTCCACCTTAGCGGGAGGGTAGTGGGCACCGGGGAGCTGTTTTTT	CASSPVHLSGRVVGTGELFF
TRBV7-6	TRBJ1-2	.	once	TGTGCCAGCAGCTTGGGCATTTGGGGGGGAAACTATGGCTACACCTTC	CASSLGIWGGNYGYTF